Listed below are T cell receptor beta chains from one sample, sequenced in a study of cytomegalovirus exposure and HLA in healthy donors. The method was immunoSEQ multiplex PCR; TCRdb's version includes in-frame clones alone and lacks a portion of them. This repertoire includes some 200,000 clones. Source material: PBMCs. These receptors were collected from a girl aged 2 to 10 in good health and CMV-seropositive. The CDR3 runs from the conserved cysteine through the conserved F or W. The D gene is left open where the match is weak.

j_call v_call d_call cdr3_aa cdr3_nt
TRBJ2-1 TRBV6-5 - CASRTGTFGYNEQFF TGTGCCAGCAGGACAGGGACTTTTGGCTACAATGAGCAGTTCTTC
TRBJ2-5 TRBV29-1 - CSVLPLLGEETQYF TGCAGCGTTCTACCCCTTTTAGGGGAAGAGACCCAGTACTTC
TRBJ2-7 TRBV21-1 - CASSLTGDPHPPPTYEQYF TGTGCCAGCAGCCTAACGGGGGACCCGCATCCCCCCCCTACCTACGAGCAGTACTTC
TRBJ1-1 TRBV6-1 - CASRLTGNTEAFF TGTGCCAGCAGACTTACAGGTAACACTGAAGCTTTCTTT
TRBJ2-7 TRBV28 - CASRGLARTYEQYF TGTGCCAGCAGGGGGCTAGCGCGTACCTACGAGCAGTACTTC
TRBJ2-5 TRBV28 TRBD1 CASSPSSRDRVRETQYF TGTGCCAGCAGCCCCAGCTCCCGGGACAGGGTCCGTGAGACCCAGTACTTC
TRBJ1-1 TRBV28 - CASTINHPTEAFF TGTGCCAGCACTATAAATCACCCCACTGAAGCTTTCTTT
TRBJ2-3 TRBV29-1 TRBD2 CSALAGAGTDTQYF TGCAGCGCACTAGCGGGAGCGGGGACAGATACGCAGTATTTT
TRBJ2-7 TRBV10-1 TRBD2 CASKGGSVYEQYF TGCGCCAGCAAAGGCGGGAGTGTCTACGAGCAGTACTTC
TRBJ1-2 TRBV19 TRBD1 CASSKQGGAGYTF TGTGCCAGTAGTAAACAGGGGGGTGCTGGCTACACCTTC
TRBJ2-1 TRBV6-1 TRBD1 CASNPDRVYNEQFF TGTGCCAGCAACCCGGACAGGGTCTACAATGAGCAGTTCTTC
TRBJ2-6 TRBV19 - CASSIEWGWSSGANVLTF TGTGCCAGTAGTATAGAATGGGGCTGGAGCTCTGGGGCCAACGTCCTGACTTTC
TRBJ2-7 TRBV27 TRBD1 CASREGQHLYEQYF TGTGCCAGCAGAGAGGGACAGCATCTCTACGAGCAGTACTTC
TRBJ2-6 TRBV27 - CASSLSGLVEVGANVLTF TGTGCCAGCAGTTTATCGGGACTCGTGGAGGTTGGGGCCAACGTCCTGACTTTC
TRBJ2-2 TRBV18 - CASSPLDSNTGELFF TGTGCCAGCTCACCACTGGACAGCAACACCGGGGAGCTGTTTTTT
TRBJ1-1 TRBV19 - CASSIPGQTNTEAFF TGTGCCAGTAGTATACCTGGACAAACTAACACTGAAGCTTTCTTT
TRBJ2-1 TRBV6-4 - CASSGTGYNEQFF TGTGCCAGCAGTGGCACGGGATACAATGAGCAGTTCTTC
TRBJ2-6 TRBV4-2 TRBD1 CASSQGGQGISGANVLTF TGTGCCAGCAGCCAAGGCGGACAGGGAATTTCTGGGGCCAACGTCCTGACTTTC
TRBJ2-3 TRBV27 - CASSPLPIIDTDTQYF TGTGCCAGCAGCCCCCTTCCTATAATTGACACAGATACGCAGTATTTT
TRBJ2-1 TRBV19 - CASQENREMHEQFF TGTGCCAGTCAAGAGAACAGGGAGATGCATGAGCAGTTCTTC
TRBJ2-2 TRBV5-8 TRBD1 CASSPRRDRGRAGELFF TGTGCCAGCAGCCCTCGCCGCGACAGGGGGCGAGCCGGGGAGCTGTTTTTT
TRBJ2-7 TRBV5-1 TRBD1 CASRSPGQGGYEQYF TGCGCCAGCAGATCTCCGGGACAGGGAGGATACGAGCAGTACTTC
TRBJ2-1 TRBV7-6 TRBD2 CASSLGTSSYNEQFF TGTGCCAGCAGCTTGGGGACTAGCTCCTACAATGAGCAGTTCTTC
TRBJ2-2 TRBV6-4 TRBD1 CASSRQGLNTGELFF TGTGCCAGCAGTAGACAGGGGTTGAACACCGGGGAGCTGTTTTTT
TRBJ1-1 TRBV29-1 - CSVERGGGVLNTEAFF TGCAGCGTTGAGAGAGGGGGGGGTGTTTTGAACACTGAAGCTTTCTTT
TRBJ1-1 TRBV5-1 - CASSLETGNTEAFF TGCGCCAGCAGCTTGGAAACAGGGAACACTGAAGCTTTCTTT
TRBJ1-5 TRBV5-8 - CASSKPGYSNQPQHF TGTGCCAGCAGCAAGCCGGGTTATAGCAATCAGCCCCAGCATTTT
TRBJ1-1 TRBV6-1 - CASRTQGDTEAFF TGTGCCAGCAGGACACAGGGAGACACTGAAGCTTTCTTT
TRBJ2-5 TRBV2 - CASTWAETQYF TGTGCCAGCACCTGGGCCGAGACCCAGTACTTC
TRBJ1-1 TRBV28 TRBD1 CASSPSGAGGWTEAFF TGTGCCAGCAGCCCCTCCGGGGCAGGGGGCTGGACTGAAGCTTTCTTT
TRBJ1-1 TRBV5-1 - CASSLEGGRTEAFF TGCGCCAGCAGCTTGGAGGGAGGGAGGACTGAAGCTTTCTTT
TRBJ2-2 TRBV5-4 - CASSLPRGGAGTGELFF TGTGCCAGCAGCCTACCGAGGGGGGGAGCCGGCACCGGGGAGCTGTTTTTT
TRBJ2-7 TRBV9 - CASSPLGGRTYEQYF TGTGCCAGCAGCCCCCTCGGGGGGCGAACCTACGAGCAGTACTTC
TRBJ1-4 TRBV9 - CASSPRPGVREKLFF TGTGCCAGCAGCCCCCGGCCAGGGGTAAGAGAAAAACTGTTTTTT
TRBJ2-7 TRBV6-1 TRBD2 CASSERELAQYYEQYF TGTGCCAGCAGTGAGAGGGAACTAGCGCAATACTACGAGCAGTACTTC
TRBJ1-6 TRBV2 - CASSRRGSNSPLHF TGTGCCAGCAGTCGCAGGGGATCGAATTCACCCCTCCACTTT
TRBJ2-7 TRBV6-5 - CASSYTPLGVHEQYF TGTGCCAGCAGTTATACCCCTCTAGGGGTCCACGAGCAGTACTTC
TRBJ2-7 TRBV29-1 TRBD1 CSVQGVGAFTYEQYF TGCAGCGTCCAGGGGGTAGGGGCTTTCACCTACGAGCAGTACTTC
TRBJ1-5 TRBV5-1 - CASSLYPDQPQHF TGCGCCAGCAGCTTGTACCCGGATCAGCCCCAGCATTTT
TRBJ2-7 TRBV27 TRBD2 CASSRDGTSSYEQYF TGTGCCAGCAGCCGCGACGGGACTAGCAGCTACGAGCAGTACTTC